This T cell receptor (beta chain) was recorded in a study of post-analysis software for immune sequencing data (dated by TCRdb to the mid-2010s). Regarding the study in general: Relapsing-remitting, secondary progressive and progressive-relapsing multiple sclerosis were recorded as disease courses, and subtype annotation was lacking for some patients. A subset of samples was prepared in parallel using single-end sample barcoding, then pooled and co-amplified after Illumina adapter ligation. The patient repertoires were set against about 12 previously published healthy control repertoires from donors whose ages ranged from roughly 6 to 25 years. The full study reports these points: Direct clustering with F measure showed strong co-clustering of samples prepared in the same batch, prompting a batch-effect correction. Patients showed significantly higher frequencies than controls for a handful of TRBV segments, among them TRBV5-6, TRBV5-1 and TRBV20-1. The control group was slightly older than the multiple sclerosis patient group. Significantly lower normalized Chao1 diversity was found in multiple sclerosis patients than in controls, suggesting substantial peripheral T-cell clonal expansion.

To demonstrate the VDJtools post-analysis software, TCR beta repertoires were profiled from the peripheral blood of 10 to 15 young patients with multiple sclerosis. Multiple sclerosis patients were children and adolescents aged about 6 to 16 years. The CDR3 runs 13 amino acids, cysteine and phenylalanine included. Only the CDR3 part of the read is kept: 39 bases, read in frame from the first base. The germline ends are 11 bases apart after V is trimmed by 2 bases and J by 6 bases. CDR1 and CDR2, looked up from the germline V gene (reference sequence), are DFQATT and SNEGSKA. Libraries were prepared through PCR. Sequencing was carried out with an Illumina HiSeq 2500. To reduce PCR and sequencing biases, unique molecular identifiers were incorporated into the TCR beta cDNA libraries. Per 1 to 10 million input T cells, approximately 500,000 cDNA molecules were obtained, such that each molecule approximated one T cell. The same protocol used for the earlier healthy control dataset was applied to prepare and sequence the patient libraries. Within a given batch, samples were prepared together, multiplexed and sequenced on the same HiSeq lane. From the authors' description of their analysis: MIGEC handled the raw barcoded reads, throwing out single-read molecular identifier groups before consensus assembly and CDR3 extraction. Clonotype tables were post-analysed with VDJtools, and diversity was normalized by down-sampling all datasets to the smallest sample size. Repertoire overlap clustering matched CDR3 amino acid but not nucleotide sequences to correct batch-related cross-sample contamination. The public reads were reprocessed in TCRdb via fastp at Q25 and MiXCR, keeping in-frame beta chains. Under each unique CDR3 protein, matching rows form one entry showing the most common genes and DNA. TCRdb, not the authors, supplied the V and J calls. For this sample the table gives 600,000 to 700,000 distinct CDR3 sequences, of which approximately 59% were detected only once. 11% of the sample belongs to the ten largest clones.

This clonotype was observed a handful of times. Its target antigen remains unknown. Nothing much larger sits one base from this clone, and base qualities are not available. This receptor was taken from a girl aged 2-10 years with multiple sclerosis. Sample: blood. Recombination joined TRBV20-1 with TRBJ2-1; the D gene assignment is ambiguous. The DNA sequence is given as TGCAGTGCTAGACCCCCTGGCGTCAATGAGCAGTTCTTC. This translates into CSARPPGVNEQFF.